This TCR beta chain stems from a study of beta chain features in type 1 diabetes. General study points: TCRB CDR3s were moderately but significantly shorter in Type 1 diabetes patients in all four CD4+ subsets.

Note on this clone: Its antigen is undetermined. This sample also contains other DNA sequences that code for the same CDR3.

Expressed TCRB transcripts were sequenced because the isolated RNA had all been reverse transcribed beforehand. Data came from immunoSEQ multiplex PCR; TCRdb stores just in-frame clones and leaves some out. The table has fewer than 300,000 clones, under 13% seen once. Germline V gene sequence: CDR1 SGHRS, CDR2 YFSETQ. The CDR3 extends over 12 amino acids. V shed 4 bases and J shed 7 bases, with 9 bases lying between them. The receptor's source is a man aged 25-45 years with type 1 diabetes. The chain employs TRBV5-1 and TRBJ2-1; the D gene is possibly TRBD2 (6 bases). The sample comprised naive CD4+ T cells from blood. The CDR3: CASSPEGNEQFF. The CDR3 bases are TGCGCCAGCAGCCCGGAGGGAAATGAGCAGTTCTTC.